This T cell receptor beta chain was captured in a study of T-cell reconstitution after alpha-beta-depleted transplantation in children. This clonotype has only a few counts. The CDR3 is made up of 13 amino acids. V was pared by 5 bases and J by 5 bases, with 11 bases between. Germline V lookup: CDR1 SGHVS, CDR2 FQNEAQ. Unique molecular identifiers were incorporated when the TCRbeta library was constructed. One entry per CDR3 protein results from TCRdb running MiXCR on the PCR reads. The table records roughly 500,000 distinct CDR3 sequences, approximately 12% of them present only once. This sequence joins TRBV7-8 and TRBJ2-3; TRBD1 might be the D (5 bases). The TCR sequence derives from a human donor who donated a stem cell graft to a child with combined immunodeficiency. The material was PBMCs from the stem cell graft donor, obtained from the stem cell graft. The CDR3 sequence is CASSPGFGDTQYF. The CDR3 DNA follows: TGTGCCAGCAGCCCAGGGTTCGGAGATACGCAGTATTTT.